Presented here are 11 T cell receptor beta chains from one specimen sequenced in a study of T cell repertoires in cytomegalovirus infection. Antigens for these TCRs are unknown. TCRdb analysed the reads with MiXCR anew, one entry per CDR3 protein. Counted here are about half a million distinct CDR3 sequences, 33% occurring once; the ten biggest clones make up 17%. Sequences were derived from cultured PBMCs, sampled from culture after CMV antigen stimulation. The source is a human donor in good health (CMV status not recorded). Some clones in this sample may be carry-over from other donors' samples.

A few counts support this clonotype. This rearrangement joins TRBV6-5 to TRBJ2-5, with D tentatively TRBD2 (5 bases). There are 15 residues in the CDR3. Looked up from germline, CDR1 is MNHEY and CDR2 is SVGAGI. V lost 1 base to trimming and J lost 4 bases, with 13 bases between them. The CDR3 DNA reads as TGTGCCAGCAGTTACTACGGACTGGTAGGAGAGACCCAGTACTTC. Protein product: CASSYYGLVGETQYF.

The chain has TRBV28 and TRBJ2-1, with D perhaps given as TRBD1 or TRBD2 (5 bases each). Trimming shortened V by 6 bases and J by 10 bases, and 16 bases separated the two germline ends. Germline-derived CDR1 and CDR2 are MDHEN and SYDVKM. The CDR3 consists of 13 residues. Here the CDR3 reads CASREGRPSEQFF. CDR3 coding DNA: TGTGCCAGCAGAGAGGGACGCCCCTCGGAGCAGTTCTTC.

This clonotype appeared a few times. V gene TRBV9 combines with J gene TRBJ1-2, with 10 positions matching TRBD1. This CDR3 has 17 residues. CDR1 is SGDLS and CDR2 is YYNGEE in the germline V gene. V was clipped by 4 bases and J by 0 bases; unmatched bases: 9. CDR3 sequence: CASSPGQGVSANYGYTF. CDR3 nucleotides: TGTGCCAGCAGCCCCGGACAGGGGGTTTCAGCTAACTATGGCTACACCTTC.

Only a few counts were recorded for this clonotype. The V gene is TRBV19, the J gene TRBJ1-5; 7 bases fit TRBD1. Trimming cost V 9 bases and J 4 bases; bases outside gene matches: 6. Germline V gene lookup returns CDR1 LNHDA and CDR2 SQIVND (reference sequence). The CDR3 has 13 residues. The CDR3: CASAGTENQPQHF. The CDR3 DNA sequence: TGTGCCAGCGCCGGGACAGAAAATCAGCCCCAGCATTTT. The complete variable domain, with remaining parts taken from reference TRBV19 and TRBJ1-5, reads DGGITQSPKYLFRKEGQNVTLSCEQNLNHDAMYWYRQDPGQGLRLIYYSQIVNDFQKGDIAEGYSVSREKKESFPLTVTSAQKNPTAFYLCASAGTENQPQHFGDGTRLSIL.

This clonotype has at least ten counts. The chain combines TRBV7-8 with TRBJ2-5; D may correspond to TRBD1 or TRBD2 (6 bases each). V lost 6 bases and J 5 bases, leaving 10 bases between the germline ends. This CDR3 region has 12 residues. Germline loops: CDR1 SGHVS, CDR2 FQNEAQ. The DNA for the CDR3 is TGTGCCAGCAGTTCGGGGGCGGAGACCCAGTACTTC. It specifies CASSSGAETQYF.

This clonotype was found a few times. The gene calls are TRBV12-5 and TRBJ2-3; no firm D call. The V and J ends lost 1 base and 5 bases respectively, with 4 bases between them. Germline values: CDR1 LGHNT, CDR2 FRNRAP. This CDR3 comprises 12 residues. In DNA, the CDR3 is TGTGCTAGTGGTTTGGGAAGAGATACGCAGTATTTT. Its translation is CASGLGRDTQYF. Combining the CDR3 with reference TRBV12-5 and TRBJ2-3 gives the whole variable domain DARVTQTPRHKVTEMGQEVTMRCQPILGHNTVFWYRQTMMQGLELLAYFRNRAPLDDSGMPKDRFSAEMPDATLATLKIQPSEPRDSAVYFCASGLGRDTQYFGPGTRLTVL.

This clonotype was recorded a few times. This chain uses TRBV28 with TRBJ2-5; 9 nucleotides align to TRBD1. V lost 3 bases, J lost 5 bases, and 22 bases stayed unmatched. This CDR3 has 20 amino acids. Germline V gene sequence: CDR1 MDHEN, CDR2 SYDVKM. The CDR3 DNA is TGTGCCAGCAGTTTCCATTTACCGGGGACAGGGTACGACGCAGTGGAGACCCAGTACTTC. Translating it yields CASSFHLPGTGYDAVETQYF.

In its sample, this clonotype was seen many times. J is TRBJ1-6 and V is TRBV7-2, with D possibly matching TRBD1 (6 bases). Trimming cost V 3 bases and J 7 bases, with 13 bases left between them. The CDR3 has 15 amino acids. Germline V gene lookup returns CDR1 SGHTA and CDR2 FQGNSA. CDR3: CASSLRQAQNSPLHF. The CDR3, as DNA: TGTGCCAGCAGCTTGCGACAGGCCCAAAATTCACCCCTCCACTTT.

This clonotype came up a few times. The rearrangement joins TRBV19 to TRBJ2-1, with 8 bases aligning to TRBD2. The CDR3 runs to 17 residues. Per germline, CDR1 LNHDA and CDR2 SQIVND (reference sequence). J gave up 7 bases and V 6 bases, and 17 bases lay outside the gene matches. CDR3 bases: TGTGCCAGTAGCCCACAAGGAGCGGGAGTAAGCGGGAATGAGCAGTTCTTC. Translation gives CASSPQGAGVSGNEQFF.

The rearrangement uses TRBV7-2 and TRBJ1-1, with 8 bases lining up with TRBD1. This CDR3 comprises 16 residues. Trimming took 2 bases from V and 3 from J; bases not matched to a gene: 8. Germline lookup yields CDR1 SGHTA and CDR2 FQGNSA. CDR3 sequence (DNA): TGTGCCAGCAGCTTAATCCCAGGACAGGGAGACACTGAAGCTTTCTTT. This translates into CASSLIPGQGDTEAFF.

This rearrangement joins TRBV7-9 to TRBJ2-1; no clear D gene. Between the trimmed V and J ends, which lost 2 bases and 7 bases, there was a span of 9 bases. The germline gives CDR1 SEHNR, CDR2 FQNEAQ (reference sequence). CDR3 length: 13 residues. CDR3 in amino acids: CASSLFTLNEQFF. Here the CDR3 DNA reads TGTGCCAGCAGCTTATTTACCCTGAATGAGCAGTTCTTC.